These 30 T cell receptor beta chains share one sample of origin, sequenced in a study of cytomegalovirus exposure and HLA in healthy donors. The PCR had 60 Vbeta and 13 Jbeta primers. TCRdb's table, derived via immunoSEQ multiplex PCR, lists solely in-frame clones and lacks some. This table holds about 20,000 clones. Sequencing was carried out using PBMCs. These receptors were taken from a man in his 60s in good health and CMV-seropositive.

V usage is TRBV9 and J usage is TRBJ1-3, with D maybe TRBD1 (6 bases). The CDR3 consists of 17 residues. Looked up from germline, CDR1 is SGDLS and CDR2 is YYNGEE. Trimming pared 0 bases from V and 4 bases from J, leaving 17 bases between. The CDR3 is CASSVAGRGGSGNTIYF. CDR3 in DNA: TGTGCCAGCAGCGTAGCCGGAAGAGGGGGATCAGGAAACACCATATATTTT.

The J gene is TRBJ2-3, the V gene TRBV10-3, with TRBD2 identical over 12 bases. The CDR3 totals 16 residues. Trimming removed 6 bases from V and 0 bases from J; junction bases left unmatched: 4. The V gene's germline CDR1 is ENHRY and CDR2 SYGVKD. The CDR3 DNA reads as TGTGCCATCAGAAAGACTAGCGGGAGCAGCACAGATACGCAGTATTTT. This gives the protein CAIRKTSGSSTDTQYF.

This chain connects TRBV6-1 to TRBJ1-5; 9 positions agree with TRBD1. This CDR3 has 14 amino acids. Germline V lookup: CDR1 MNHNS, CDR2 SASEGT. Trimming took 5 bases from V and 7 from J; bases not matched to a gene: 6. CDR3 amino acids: CASSITGGSQPQHF. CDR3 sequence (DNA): TGTGCCAGCAGTATTACAGGGGGCAGCCAGCCCCAGCATTTT.

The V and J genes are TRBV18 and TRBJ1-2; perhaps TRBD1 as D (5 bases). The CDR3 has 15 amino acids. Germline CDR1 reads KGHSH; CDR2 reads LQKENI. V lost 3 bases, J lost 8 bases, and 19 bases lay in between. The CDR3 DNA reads TGTGCCAGCTCACCGACGGCAGGGATTGGCCGCGGCTACACCTTC. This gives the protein CASSPTAGIGRGYTF.

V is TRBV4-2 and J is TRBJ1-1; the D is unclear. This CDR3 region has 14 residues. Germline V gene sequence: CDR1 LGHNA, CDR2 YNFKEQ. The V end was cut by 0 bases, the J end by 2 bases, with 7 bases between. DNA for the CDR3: TGTGCCAGCAGCCAAGATCGGGAAAACACTGAAGCTTTCTTT. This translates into CASSQDRENTEAFF.

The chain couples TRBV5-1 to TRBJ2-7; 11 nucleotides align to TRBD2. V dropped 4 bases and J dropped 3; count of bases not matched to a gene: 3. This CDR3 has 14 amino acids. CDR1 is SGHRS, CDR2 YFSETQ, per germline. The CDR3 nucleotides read TGCGCCAGCAGCCATGGGACTAGCGGCTACGAGCAGTACTTC. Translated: CASSHGTSGYEQYF.

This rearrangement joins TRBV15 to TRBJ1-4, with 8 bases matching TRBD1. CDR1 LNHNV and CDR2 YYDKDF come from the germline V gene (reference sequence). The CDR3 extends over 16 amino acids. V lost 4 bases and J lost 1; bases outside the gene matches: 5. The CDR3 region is CATSKGRGLTNEKLFF. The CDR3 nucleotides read TGTGCCACCAGCAAGGGCAGGGGGCTAACTAATGAAAAACTGTTTTTT.

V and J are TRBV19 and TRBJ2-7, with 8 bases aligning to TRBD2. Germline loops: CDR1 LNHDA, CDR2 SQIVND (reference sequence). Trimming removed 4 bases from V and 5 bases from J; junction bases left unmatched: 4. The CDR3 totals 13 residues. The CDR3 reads CASSTRTSNEQYF. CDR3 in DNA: TGTGCCAGTAGTACCCGGACTAGCAACGAGCAGTACTTC.

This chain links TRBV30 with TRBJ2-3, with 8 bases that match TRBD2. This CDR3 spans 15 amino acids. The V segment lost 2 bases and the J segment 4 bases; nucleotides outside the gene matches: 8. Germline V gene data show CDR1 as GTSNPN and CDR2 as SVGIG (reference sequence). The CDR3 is CAWSLTSGGPDTQYF. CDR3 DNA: TGTGCCTGGAGTCTAACTAGCGGAGGACCAGATACGCAGTATTTT.

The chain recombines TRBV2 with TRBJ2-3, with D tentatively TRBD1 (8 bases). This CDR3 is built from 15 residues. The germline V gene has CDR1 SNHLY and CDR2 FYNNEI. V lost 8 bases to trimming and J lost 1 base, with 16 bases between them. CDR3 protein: CASALTGGGTDTQYF. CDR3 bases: TGTGCCAGCGCCCTAACAGGGGGGGGCACAGATACGCAGTATTTT.

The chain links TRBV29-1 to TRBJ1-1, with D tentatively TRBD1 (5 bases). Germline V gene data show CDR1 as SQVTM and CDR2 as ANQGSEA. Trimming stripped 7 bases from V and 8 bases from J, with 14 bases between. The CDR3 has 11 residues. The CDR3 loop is CSESQGGEAFF. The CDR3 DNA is TGCAGCGAATCCCAGGGCGGAGAAGCTTTCTTT.

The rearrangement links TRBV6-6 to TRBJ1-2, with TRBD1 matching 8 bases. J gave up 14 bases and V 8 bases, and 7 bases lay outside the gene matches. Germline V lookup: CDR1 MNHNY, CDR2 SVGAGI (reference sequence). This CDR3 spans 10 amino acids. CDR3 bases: TGTGCCAGCGGGAGGGACAGGCTAACCTTC. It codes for CASGRDRLTF.

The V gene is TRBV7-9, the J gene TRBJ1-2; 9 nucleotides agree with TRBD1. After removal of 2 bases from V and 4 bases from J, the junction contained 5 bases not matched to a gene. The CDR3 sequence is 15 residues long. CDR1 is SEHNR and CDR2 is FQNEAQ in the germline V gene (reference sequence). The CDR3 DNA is TGTGCCAGCAGCTTAACCGGGACAGGGAGCTATGGCTACACCTTC. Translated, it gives CASSLTGTGSYGYTF.

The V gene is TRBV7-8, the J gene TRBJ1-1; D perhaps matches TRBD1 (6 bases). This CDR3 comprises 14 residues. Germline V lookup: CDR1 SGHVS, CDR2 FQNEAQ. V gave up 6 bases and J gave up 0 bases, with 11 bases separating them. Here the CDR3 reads CASSNQGMNTEAFF. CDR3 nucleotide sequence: TGTGCCAGCAGTAATCAGGGGATGAACACTGAAGCTTTCTTT.

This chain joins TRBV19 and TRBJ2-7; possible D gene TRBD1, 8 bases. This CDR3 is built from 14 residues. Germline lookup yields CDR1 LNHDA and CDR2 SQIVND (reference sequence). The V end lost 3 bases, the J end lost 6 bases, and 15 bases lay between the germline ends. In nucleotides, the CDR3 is TGTGCCAGTAGTATTGGACAGGGAGGGGGCGAGCAGTACTTC. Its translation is CASSIGQGGGEQYF.

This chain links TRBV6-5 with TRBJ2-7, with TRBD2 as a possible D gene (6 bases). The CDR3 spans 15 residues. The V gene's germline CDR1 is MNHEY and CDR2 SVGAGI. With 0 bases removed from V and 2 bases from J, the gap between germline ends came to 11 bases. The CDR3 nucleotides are TGTGCCAGCAGTTACTCTCCGGAGGGCGCCTACGAGCAGTACTTC. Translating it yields CASSYSPEGAYEQYF.

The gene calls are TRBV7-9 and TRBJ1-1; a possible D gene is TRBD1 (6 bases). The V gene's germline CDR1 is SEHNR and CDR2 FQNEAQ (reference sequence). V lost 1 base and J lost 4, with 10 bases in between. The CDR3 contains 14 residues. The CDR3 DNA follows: TGTGCCAGCAGCTTAGGAGGGGGGGCCACTGAAGCTTTCTTT. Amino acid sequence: CASSLGGGATEAFF.

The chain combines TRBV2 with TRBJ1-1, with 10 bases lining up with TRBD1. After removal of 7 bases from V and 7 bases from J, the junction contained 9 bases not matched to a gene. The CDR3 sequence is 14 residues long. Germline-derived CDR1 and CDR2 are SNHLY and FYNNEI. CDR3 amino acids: CASTPTGGTDEAFF. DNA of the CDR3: TGTGCCAGCACTCCGACAGGGGGCACTGATGAAGCTTTCTTT.

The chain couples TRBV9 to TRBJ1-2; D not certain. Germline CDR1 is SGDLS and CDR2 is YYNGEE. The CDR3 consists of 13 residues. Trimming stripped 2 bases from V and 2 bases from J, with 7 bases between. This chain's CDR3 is CASSVRGNYGYTF. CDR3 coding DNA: TGTGCCAGCAGCGTTCGAGGGAACTATGGCTACACCTTC.

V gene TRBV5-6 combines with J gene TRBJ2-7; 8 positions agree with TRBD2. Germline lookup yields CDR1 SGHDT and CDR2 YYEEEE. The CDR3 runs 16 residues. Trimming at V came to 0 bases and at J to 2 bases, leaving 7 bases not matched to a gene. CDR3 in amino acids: CASSLVGSGATYEQYF. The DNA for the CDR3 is TGTGCCAGCAGCTTGGTAGGTAGCGGGGCCACCTACGAGCAGTACTTC.

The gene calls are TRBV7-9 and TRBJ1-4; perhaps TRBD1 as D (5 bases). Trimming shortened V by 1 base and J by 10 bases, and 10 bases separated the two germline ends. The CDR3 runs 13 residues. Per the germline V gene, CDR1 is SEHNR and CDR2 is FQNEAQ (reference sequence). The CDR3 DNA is TGTGCCAGCAGCTTAGGCGGGGGGGGAAAACTGTTTTTT. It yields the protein CASSLGGGGKLFF.

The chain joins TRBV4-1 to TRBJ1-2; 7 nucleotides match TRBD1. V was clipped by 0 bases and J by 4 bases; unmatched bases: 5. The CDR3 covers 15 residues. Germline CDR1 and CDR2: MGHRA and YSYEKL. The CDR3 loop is CASSQEGTATYGYTF. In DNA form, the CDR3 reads TGCGCCAGCAGCCAAGAGGGGACAGCTACCTATGGCTACACCTTC.

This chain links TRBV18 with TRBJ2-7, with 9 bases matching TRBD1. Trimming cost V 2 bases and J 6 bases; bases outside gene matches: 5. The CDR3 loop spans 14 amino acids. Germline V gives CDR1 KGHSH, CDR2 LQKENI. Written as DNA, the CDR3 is TGTGCCAGCTCACCAGGGACAGGGAATCGCGAGCAGTACTTC. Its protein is CASSPGTGNREQYF.

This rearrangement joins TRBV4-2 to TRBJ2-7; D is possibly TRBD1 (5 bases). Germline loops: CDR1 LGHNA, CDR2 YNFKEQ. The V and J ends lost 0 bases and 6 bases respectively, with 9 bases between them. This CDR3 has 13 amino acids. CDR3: CASSQDKGLEQYF. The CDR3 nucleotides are TGTGCCAGCAGCCAAGATAAGGGGCTCGAGCAGTACTTC.

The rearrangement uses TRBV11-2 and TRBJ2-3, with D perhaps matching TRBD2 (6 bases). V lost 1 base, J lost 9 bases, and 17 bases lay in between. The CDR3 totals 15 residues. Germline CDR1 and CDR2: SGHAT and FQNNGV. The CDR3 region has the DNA TGTGCCAGCAGCTTAGTTCTTAGCGGTAGAGGGACGCAGTATTTT. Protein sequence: CASSLVLSGRGTQYF.

The CDR3 sequence is CASSHGWLREGRVEQFF. For the CDR3, the DNA is TGTGCCAGCAGCCATGGGTGGCTCCGGGAGGGCAGGGTTGAGCAGTTCTTC. The chain employs TRBV14 and TRBJ2-1, with 8 bases aligning to TRBD2. Germline V gene sequence: CDR1 SGHDN, CDR2 FVKESK. This CDR3 region has 17 residues. V was pared by 3 bases and J by 9 bases, with 16 bases of the junction left unmatched.

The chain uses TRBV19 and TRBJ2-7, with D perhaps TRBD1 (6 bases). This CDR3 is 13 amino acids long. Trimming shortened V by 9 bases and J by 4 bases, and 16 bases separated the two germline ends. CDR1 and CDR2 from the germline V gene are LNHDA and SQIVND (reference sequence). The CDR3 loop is CASQTGYGYEQYF. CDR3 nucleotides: TGTGCCAGCCAAACAGGGTACGGTTACGAGCAGTACTTC.

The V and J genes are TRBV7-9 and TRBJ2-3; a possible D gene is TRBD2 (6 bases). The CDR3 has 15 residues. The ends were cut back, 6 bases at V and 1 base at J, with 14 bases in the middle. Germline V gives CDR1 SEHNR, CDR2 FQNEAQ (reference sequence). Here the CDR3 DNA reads TGTGCCAGCAGTCCCCCCGGCGGGGGCACAGATACGCAGTATTTT. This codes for CASSPPGGGTDTQYF.

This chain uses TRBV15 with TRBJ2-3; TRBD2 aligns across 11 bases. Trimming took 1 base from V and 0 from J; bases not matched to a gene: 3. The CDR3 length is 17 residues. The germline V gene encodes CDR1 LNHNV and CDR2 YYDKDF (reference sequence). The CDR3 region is CATSRGLAGLSTDTQYF. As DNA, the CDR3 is TGTGCCACCAGCAGAGGACTAGCGGGACTAAGCACAGATACGCAGTATTTT.

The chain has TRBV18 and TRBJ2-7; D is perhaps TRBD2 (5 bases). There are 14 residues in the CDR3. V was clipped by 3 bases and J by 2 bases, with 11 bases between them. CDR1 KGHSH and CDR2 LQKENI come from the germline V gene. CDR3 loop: CASSPARLTYEQYF. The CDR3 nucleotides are TGTGCCAGCTCACCGGCCCGACTAACCTACGAGCAGTACTTC.